This T cell receptor beta chain emerged from a study of blood T cell repertoires in COVID-19. Study summary: The origin of the acute and convalescent COVID-19 samples was the United States, Italy and Spain.

Libraries were prepared by immunoSEQ multiplex PCR; TCRdb keeps only in-frame clonotypes and omits some of them. The sample carries 200,000 to 250,000 clones, roughly 87% recorded once. The cohort comprised adults aged 18 to 89 years residing in 20 to 25 US areas. Participant-given clinical history determined each cohort assignment. About this clone itself: An end of the junction differs from the germline gene, which may be a read error.

From germline, CDR1 is MGHRA and CDR2 YSYEKL. This CDR3 contains 16 residues. V is TRBV4-1 and J is TRBJ2-1; the D gene is possibly TRBD2 (6 bases). The specimen sequenced was PBMCs or T cells enriched from blood (not recorded which). This sequence was found in a man aged 25-45 years in a cohort exposed to, infected with or recovered from COVID-19 (not recorded which). Written as DNA, the CDR3 is TGCGCCCGCAGCCGCCCCGGAGCGGGTGCCTACAATGAGCAGTTCTTC. As protein: CARSRPGAGAYNEQFF.